This T cell receptor beta chain was recorded in a study of T cells in Graves' hyperthyroidism and ophthalmopathy. Study results and caveats: Most thyroid clonotypes expanded above 0.001 appeared in blood too. A model built on 13 V-J features separated ophthalmopathy from stable hyperthyroidism.

RNA transcripts served as the template for amplifying TCR beta CDR3 regions. With the HTBI primer set, the TCR CDR3 went through a first round of RT-PCR. TCRdb re-called the multiplex PCR reads through MiXCR, storing one row per CDR3 protein. The profile shows about 420,000 distinct CDR3 sequences, 15% to 18% of them singletons. In regard to this clonotype: Its specificity is unknown.

Every diagnosis used clinical symptoms, serum thyroxine and TRAb, thyroid ultrasound and orbital computed tomography. CDR3 length equals 16 residues. Unmatched junction bases numbered 7, after V lost 6 bases and J lost 6 bases. Per germline, CDR1 MGHDK and CDR2 SYGVNS. The chain joins TRBV25-1 to TRBJ1-6; 11 bases map to TRBD1. The specimen sequenced was blood. This TCR was sampled from a young woman with Graves' hyperthyroidism. The CDR3 DNA follows: TGTGCCAGCAGAGCGGACAGGGGGCTCAGTAATTCACCCCTCCACTTT. Translating it yields CASRADRGLSNSPLHF.